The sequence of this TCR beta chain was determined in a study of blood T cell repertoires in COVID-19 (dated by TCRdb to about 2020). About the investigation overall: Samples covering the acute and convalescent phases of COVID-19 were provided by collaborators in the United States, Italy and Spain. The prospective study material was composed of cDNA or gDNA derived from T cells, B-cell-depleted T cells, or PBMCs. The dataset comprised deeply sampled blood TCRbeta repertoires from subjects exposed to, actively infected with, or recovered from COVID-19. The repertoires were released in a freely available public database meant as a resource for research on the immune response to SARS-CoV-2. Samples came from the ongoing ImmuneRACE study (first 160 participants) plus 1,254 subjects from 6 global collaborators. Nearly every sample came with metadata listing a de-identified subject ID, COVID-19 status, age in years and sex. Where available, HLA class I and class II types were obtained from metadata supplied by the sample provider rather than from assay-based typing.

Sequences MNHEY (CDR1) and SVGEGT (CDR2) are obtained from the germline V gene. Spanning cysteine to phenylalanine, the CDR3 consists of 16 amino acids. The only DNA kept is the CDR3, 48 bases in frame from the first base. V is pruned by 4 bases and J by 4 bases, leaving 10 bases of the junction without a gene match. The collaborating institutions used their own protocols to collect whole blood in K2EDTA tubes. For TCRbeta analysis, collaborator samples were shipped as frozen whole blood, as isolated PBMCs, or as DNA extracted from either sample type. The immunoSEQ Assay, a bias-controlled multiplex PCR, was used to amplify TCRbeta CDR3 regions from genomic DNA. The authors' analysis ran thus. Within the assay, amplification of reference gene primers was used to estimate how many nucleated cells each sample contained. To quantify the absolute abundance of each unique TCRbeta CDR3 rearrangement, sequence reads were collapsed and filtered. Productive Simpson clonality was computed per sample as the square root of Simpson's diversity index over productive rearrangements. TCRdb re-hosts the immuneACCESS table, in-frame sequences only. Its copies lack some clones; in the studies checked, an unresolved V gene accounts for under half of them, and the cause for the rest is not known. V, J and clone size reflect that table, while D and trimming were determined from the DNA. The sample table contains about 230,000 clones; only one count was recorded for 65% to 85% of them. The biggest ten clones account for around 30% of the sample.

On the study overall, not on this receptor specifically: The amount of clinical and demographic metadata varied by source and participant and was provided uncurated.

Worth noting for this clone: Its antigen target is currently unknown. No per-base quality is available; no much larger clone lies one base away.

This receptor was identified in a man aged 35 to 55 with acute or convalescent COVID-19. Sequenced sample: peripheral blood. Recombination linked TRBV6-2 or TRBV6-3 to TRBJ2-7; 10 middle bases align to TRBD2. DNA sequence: TGTGCCAGCAGTTCATTCTCTAGCGGGAGTCCTTACGAGCAGTACTTC. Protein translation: CASSSFSSGSPYEQYF.